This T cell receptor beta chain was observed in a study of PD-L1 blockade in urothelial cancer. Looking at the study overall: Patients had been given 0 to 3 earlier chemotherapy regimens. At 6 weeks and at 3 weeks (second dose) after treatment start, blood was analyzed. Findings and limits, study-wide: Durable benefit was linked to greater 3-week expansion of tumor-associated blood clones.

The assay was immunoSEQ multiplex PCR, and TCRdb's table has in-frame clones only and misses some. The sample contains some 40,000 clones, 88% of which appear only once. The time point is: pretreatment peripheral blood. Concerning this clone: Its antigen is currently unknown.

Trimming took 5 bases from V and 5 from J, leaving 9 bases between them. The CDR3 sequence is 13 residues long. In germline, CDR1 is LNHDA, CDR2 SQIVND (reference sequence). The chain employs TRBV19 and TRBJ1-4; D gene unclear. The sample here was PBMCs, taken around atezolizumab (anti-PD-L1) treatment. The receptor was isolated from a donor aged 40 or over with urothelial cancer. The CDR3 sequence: CASSSPPNEKLFF. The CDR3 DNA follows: TGTGCCAGTAGTTCCCCCCCAAATGAAAAACTGTTTTTT.